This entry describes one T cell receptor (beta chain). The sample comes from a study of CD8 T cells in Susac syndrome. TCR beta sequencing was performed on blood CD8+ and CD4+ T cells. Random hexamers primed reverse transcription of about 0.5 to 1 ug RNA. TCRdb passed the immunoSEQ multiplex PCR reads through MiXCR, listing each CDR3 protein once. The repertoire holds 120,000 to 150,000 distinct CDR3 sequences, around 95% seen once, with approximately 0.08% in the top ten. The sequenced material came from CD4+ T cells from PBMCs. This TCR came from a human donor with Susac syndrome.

CDR3 protein: CSVSNSSGSYNEQFF. In nucleotides, the CDR3 is TGCAGCGTTTCCAATTCTAGCGGCTCCTACAATGAGCAGTTCTTC. The rearrangement uses TRBV29-1 and TRBJ2-1, with 7 bases aligning to TRBD2. The ends lost 5 bases at V and 0 bases at J; junction bases unmatched: 7. Germline V gives CDR1 SQVTM, CDR2 ANQGSEA. The CDR3 extends over 15 amino acids.